Reported below is one T cell receptor (beta chain). The antigen it recognizes is unknown. The entry originates in a study of cytomegalovirus exposure and HLA in healthy donors (dated by TCRdb to about 2017). For the wider study: An earlier analysis of more than 550 of the donors reported approximately 280 Gb of sequence data and 90 million to 120 million unique TCR beta sequences obtained from around 190 million T cells. On average, 235,054 unique TCR beta nucleotide sequences were sequenced per donor among 300 to 500 genotyped donors of the cohort, with 15% to 20% of those sequences being non-productive. Both class I and class II loci were covered by HLA typing, at four-digit resolution. The later analysis used no new phenotypic data to find candidate immune exposures, relying instead on TCR beta sequences and their occurrence across donors. The study profiled the T cell repertoires of hundreds of subjects by immunosequencing and related them to cytomegalovirus serostatus. To decide whether each TCR beta V gene segment behaved as functional or pseudogenic, an earlier analysis of fewer than 750 of the donors relied on high-throughput TCR beta sequencing. In a later analysis, previously published TCR beta repertoires from 550 to 700 donors were re-analyzed and high-resolution HLA genotyping was added so that TCR occurrence patterns could be studied. Because of strong linkage in the cohort, five DR-DQ haplotypes were treated as single units for association and clustering. In a later genetic analysis, genome-wide SNP genotypes for about three fifths of the roughly 670 donors were used, and that subset was treated as a discovery cohort. Alongside the repertoire data, information on donor age, sex, ethnicity and CMV serostatus was compiled. Of the 350 to 400 genotyped donors, 65% to 90% fell in the genetic ancestry cluster associated with self-reported Caucasian donors. The study combined high-throughput TCR immunosequencing, statistical association of individual TCRs with disease status, and machine learning to predict cytomegalovirus infection status. Along with the roughly 700-subject first cohort, a separate validation cohort of over 90 different subjects was used. Typing coverage differed by locus: A, B, C, DRB1 and DQB1 were typed in roughly 620-630 donors, DQA1 in approximately 520, DPA1 in approximately 600, and DPB1 in around 440. The study aimed to test whether signatures of past pathogen exposure could be identified by cataloging public T cell receptors. Every repertoire in the discovery cohort had been generated on one and the same sequencing platform. Approximately 300 gigabases of sequencing data and 78 million or so unique TCR sequences were included in an early release covering about 600 HLA-typed donors. The investigation overall reported the following: Because HLA typing was missing for some donors at each locus, association tests included only the typed subset. Assigning TCR associations to individual alleles was difficult when HLA alleles, especially DR and DQ, strongly co-occurred. An association between a missense DCLRE1C variant and V-gene and J-gene trimming of TCR beta chains was found in a later genetic analysis and replicated in an independent cohort. Some IMGT-functional V segments, including TRBV6-2 and TRBV6-3, could not be distinguished by the 87-base-pair reads and were therefore excluded. A later analysis associated about 17,000 TCR beta sequences with specific HLA alleles at a false discovery rate of 0.05. A few of the identified cytomegalovirus-associated TCR beta chains were confirmed in vitro to be specific for cytomegalovirus antigens. Most TCR sequences were observed very rarely across donors, whereas some public TCRs were present in many individuals. In an earlier analysis of about 540 of the donors, most TCR beta V segments were observed in productive rearrangements about 87% or about 30% of the time, broadly matching IMGT annotations. The cohort was sequenced for TCR beta chains only, and without alpha or paired-chain data the features that could be detected were limited. The authors suggested that the approach could potentially be generalized to other disease states and immunological phenotypes. About 17 rarely observed V segments, including chromosome 9 orphons, were excluded from the earlier analysis of several hundred of the donors because counts were too low. For the cohort, immune exposure information was limited to CMV serostatus. In a later analysis, several top co-occurrence clusters were reported to appear linked to parvovirus B19, influenza, CMV and Epstein-Barr virus. Presence/absence analyses assumed roughly uniform sequencing depth across donors, an assumption that may not hold. In a later analysis, TCR association rates were found to vary across HLA loci, with the most associated TCRs seen for DRB1 alleles and the fewest for HLA-C alleles. A further reported finding was that TCR beta sequences accurately predicted the HLA-A and HLA-B alleles for most subjects in the first cohort. The sequencing pipeline was judged likely to have produced a cluster of highly shared sequence variants as a technical artifact. Correlated functional status among segregating V segments might reflect linkage disequilibrium, but an unknown experimental factor could not be ruled out. The study gave a list of about 160 TCR beta chains associated with cytomegalovirus. The classifier was reported to diagnose cytomegalovirus status with high specificity and sensitivity in both the original cohort and the validation cohort. A later analysis found that most CMV-associated TCR beta chains appeared HLA-restricted, with HLA associations seemingly driven largely by CMV exposure. Compared with equally common non-associated chains, HLA-associated TCR beta chains in a later analysis were more clonally expanded and had lower generation probabilities. According to a later genetic analysis, donors in an Asian-associated ancestry cluster had fewer N-insertions in productive TCRs than the approximately 670-donor mean.

The V end loses 6 bases and the J end loses 3 bases, and a stretch of 6 bases separates them. CDR1 and CDR2 (MDHEN, SYDVKM) derive from the germline V gene. The CDR3 holds 11 amino acids from the cysteine to the phenylalanine. The CDR3 DNA has 33 bases and is translated from base 1. To prepare the library, the immunoSEQ multiplex PCR assay was applied. For the multiplex PCR, a mixture combining 60 forward primers for TCR Vbeta segments and 13 reverse primers for TCR Jbeta segments was used. The CDR3 region of rearranged TCR beta genes was amplified from genomic DNA with a multiplex PCR assay. Amplified TCR beta libraries were sequenced as 87-base-pair reads on the Illumina HiSeq System. The authors processed their data as follows. Across the 670 or so repertoires, a later analysis counted some 80 million unique TCR beta chains, roughly 11 million of which were shared by at least two donors. To remove PCR and sequencing errors, raw reads were error-corrected and collapsed into unique sequences using a nearest-neighbor algorithm that merged closely related sequences. Alignment of CDR3 sequences to IMGT reference sequences was used to assign V, D and J gene segments. Each retained sequence needed at least a six-nucleotide match to both a V gene segment and a J gene segment. Rearrangements were called productive when the CDR3 lacked stop codons and stayed in frame with V and J; all others were non-productive. Following IMGT convention, CDR3 was defined as the stretch from the second conserved V-encoded cysteine to the conserved J-encoded phenylalanine. Sequences without an unambiguous match to a single V gene segment were excluded from the earlier analysis of almost 600 of the donors. An earlier analysis of about 590 of the donors classified V segments as functional when productive rearrangements were above 56.7% and as segregating when the standard deviation between donors was above 5%. A statistical classification framework was built to diagnose cytomegalovirus status from the catalog of TCR beta chain sequences. A later analysis assigned V and J genes by comparing TCR nucleotide sequences with IMGT/GENE-DB human TR gene sequences. Using the TCRdist pipeline, a later analysis assigned CDR3 sequences along with most-parsimonious VDJ recombination scenarios. A later analysis defined each TCR beta chain by its CDR3 amino acid sequence plus V-gene family, and excluded reads lacking a unique V-gene family. A later analysis removed nearly 600 highly shared, low-generation-probability nucleotide sequences to deal with suspected cross-contamination and a sequencing artifact. For each public chain, a later analysis derived a clonal expansion index from normalized ranks of inferred template counts within each repertoire. A later analysis computed generation probabilities with a VDJ recombination model fitted to out-of-frame rearrangements, and checked the results against IGoR. Hypergeometric tests were used in a later analysis to score TCR-TCR, TCR-HLA and TCR-CMV co-occurrence, with a repertoire-size bias correction applied to the TCR pairs. In a later analysis, false discovery rates were estimated by permuting HLA or CMV assignments 20 times. In a later analysis, co-occurring TCRs were grouped with DBSCAN, and TCRdist sequence similarity was added when clustering was performed within HLA-allele-positive subsets. Co-occurrence clustering excluded repertoires with fewer than 30,000 or more than 120,000 public chains, plus five with anomalous nucleotide sharing. TCRdb stores this immuneACCESS table with in-frame sequences only. Part of the clones is absent; in the studies checked, under half of the shortfall reflects unresolved V genes, and no reason is known for the rest. From that table come the V and J calls and clone size; the DNA was used to work out D and trimming. In this sample's table one finds fewer than 150,000 clones. Together, the top ten hold 2% to 3% of the sample.

In total, roughly 710 healthy bone marrow donors made up the cohort. All cohort members were sampled while nominally healthy, although unrecorded immune exposures were likely present. The donor was CMV seronegative and belonged to the group of 320 or so seronegative cohort members. Every donor gave a peripheral blood sample, and the peripheral blood mononuclear cells from that sample were used for TCR beta sequencing. Genomic DNA was extracted from the blood cell samples with the Qiagen DNeasy Blood Extraction Kit. This sequence was found in a man aged 40-49 years in good health and CMV-seronegative. Sequencing was carried out using PBMCs. The rearrangement joined TRBV28 to TRBJ2-7, with no reliable assignment of the D segment. The DNA is as follows: TGTGCCAGCAGGTCGTTCTACGAGCAGTACTTC. It specifies CASRSFYEQYF.